This entry lists 23 T cell receptor beta chains sequenced from one sample in a study of T cell clonotyping in hematopoietic cell transplantation. Using immunoSEQ multiplex PCR, the repertoire was profiled, and TCRdb retains in-frame clones only, with some absent. The sample carries about 29,000 clones, roughly 90% recorded once. The sequenced sample was PBMCs, obtained 100 days after allogeneic stem cell transplant. These receptors were taken from a female patient aged 50-59 years who had an allogeneic stem cell transplant from a related donor, so the T cells may come from the graft donor. Some clones in this sample may be carry-over from other donors' samples.

The rearrangement uses TRBV6-1 and TRBJ1-5; unclear D gene. The length of the CDR3 is 15 residues. CDR1 and CDR2 from the germline V gene are MNHNS and SASEGT. Between the trimmed V and J ends, which lost 5 bases and 0 bases, there was a span of 11 bases. The CDR3 DNA follows: TGTGCCAGCAGTCTCCTAATATTTAGCAATCAGCCCCAGCATTTT. Translating it yields CASSLLIFSNQPQHF.

The chain couples TRBV25-1 to TRBJ1-2; D is unclear. Germline values: CDR1 MGHDK, CDR2 SYGVNS. V shed 3 bases and J shed 1 base, with 9 bases lying between them. This CDR3 region has 14 residues. In DNA form, the CDR3 reads TGTGCCAGCAGTGACTTGACATATAACTATGGCTACACCTTC. This translates into CASSDLTYNYGYTF.

The rearrangement links TRBV6-5 to TRBJ1-3; 7 nucleotides match TRBD1. The CDR3 is 14 residues long. Germline values: CDR1 MNHEY, CDR2 SVGAGI. J gave up 1 base and V 6 bases, and 3 bases lay outside the gene matches. The CDR3 DNA reads as TGTGCCAGCAGGCGGACAGGATCTGGAAACACCATATATTTT. This gives the protein CASRRTGSGNTIYF.

The chain links TRBV7-2 to TRBJ1-2; D unresolved. Germline V gene lookup returns CDR1 SGHTA and CDR2 FQGNSA. Trimming cost V 0 bases and J 2 bases, with 10 bases left between them. CDR3 length: 15 amino acids. The CDR3 reads CASSLAWTGNYGYTF. Here the CDR3 DNA reads TGTGCCAGCAGCTTAGCTTGGACGGGGAACTATGGCTACACCTTC.

The chain links TRBV7-9 to TRBJ2-7, with D possibly called TRBD1 or TRBD2 (5 bases each). V lost 1 base, J lost 3 bases, and 13 bases lay in between. The CDR3 sequence is 15 residues long. Germline V CDR1 and CDR2: SEHNR, FQNEAQ (reference sequence). The DNA of the CDR3 is TGTGCCAGCAGCTTAGAGGGGACCTACTACTACGAGCAGTACTTC. Its translation: CASSLEGTYYYEQYF. Using reference TRBV7-9 and TRBJ2-7 for the parts outside the CDR3, the full variable domain is DTGVSQNPRHKITKRGQNVTFRCDPISEHNRLYWYRQTLGQGPEFLTYFQNEAQLEKSRLLSDRFSAERPKGSFSTLEIQRTEQGDSAMYLCASSLEGTYYYEQYFGPGTRLTVT.

The chain employs TRBV5-1 and TRBJ2-3; 10 bases match TRBD1. The junction had 4 bases not matched to a gene; V was cut back by 2 bases and J by 1 base. Germline CDR1 and CDR2: SGHRS and YFSETQ. This CDR3 is built from 16 residues. This CDR3 is CASSLAGTGGTDTQYF. The DNA of the CDR3 is TGCGCCAGCAGCTTAGCCGGGACAGGGGGCACAGATACGCAGTATTTT.

The rearrangement joins TRBV6-1 to TRBJ2-3; D is undetermined. CDR3 length: 14 residues. Germline V gene data show CDR1 as MNHNS and CDR2 as SASEGT. Trimming pared 8 bases from V and 1 base from J, leaving 13 bases between. The CDR3 sequence is CASLDTLGTDTQYF. The CDR3 DNA reads TGTGCCAGCCTCGACACCCTCGGCACAGATACGCAGTATTTT.

The chain links TRBV7-6 to TRBJ1-3; TRBD1 agrees at 8 bases. The trim removed 6 bases at V and 4 bases at J, leaving 8 bases unmatched. The CDR3 consists of 15 residues. Germline CDR1 SGHVS, CDR2 FNYEAQ. CDR3 coding DNA: TGTGCCAGCAGGCCAAACAGGGGGTCCGGAAACACCATATATTTT. Residues: CASRPNRGSGNTIYF. Looking up the rest from reference TRBV7-6 and TRBJ1-3 gives the full variable domain: GAGVSQSPRYKVTKRGQDVALRCDPISGHVSLYWYRQALGQGPEFLTYFNYEAQQDKSGLPNDRFSAERPEGSISTLTIQRTEQRDSAMYRCASRPNRGSGNTIYFGEGSWLTVV.

The chain couples TRBV7-6 to TRBJ2-3; perhaps TRBD2 as D (6 bases). Germline-derived CDR1 and CDR2 are SGHVS and FNYEAQ. V lost 5 bases to trimming and J lost 6 bases, with 9 bases between them. CDR3 length: 12 amino acids. The CDR3 loop is CASSQGGDTQYF. The CDR3 DNA sequence: TGTGCCAGCAGCCAAGGAGGGGATACGCAGTATTTT.

J is TRBJ2-5 and V is TRBV7-9; D could derive from TRBD1 or TRBD2 (5 bases each). The CDR3 consists of 16 residues. V gave up 1 base and J gave up 4 bases, with 16 bases separating them. Germline CDR1 SEHNR, CDR2 FQNEAQ (reference sequence). The DNA for the CDR3 is TGTGCCAGCAGCTTAGTTGGGCAGGGAGCGTCAGAGACCCAGTACTTC. It encodes CASSLVGQGASETQYF.

J is TRBJ1-2 and V is TRBV7-2; D uncertain. The CDR3 spans 13 residues. Germline CDR1 SGHTA, CDR2 FQGNSA. Trimming removed 2 bases from V and 6 bases from J, with 10 bases in between. CDR3 in DNA: TGTGCCAGCAGCTTATGGGCGGCGGATGGCTACACCTTC. Its translation is CASSLWAADGYTF.

The chain links TRBV30 to TRBJ1-4; 12 bases agree with TRBD1. The V gene end was trimmed by 7 bases and the J gene end by 11 bases; junction bases not matched to a gene: 8. This CDR3 region has 13 residues. CDR1 GTSNPN and CDR2 SVGIG come from the germline V gene (reference sequence). CDR3 region: CAFGRDRGLKLFF. As DNA, the CDR3 is TGTGCCTTTGGCCGGGACAGGGGGCTCAAACTGTTTTTT.

The chain employs TRBV29-1 and TRBJ1-1; 11 bases line up with TRBD1. This CDR3 region has 15 residues. V dropped 6 bases and J dropped 6; count of bases not matched to a gene: 12. CDR1 is SQVTM, CDR2 ANQGSEA, per germline. In nucleotides, the CDR3 is TGCAGCGTACCGGCCCCAGGACAGGGGGCGGCTGAAGCTTTCTTT. As protein: CSVPAPGQGAAEAFF. Full variable domain (remainder filled in from reference TRBV29-1 and TRBJ1-1): SAVISQKPSRDICQRGTSLTIQCQVDSQVTMMFWYRQQPGQSLTLIATANQGSEATYESGFVIDKFPISRPNLTFSTLTVSNMSPEDSSIYLCSVPAPGQGAAEAFFGQGTRLTVV.

This chain joins TRBV11-1 and TRBJ2-3; D is ambiguous. The V end lost 1 base, the J end lost 5 bases, and 13 bases lay between the germline ends. Germline V gene lookup returns CDR1 SGHAT and CDR2 FQDESV (reference sequence). CDR3 length equals 15 residues. CDR3 nucleotide sequence: TGTGCCAGCAGCTTAGAAGACCTGCCGGGAGATACGCAGTATTTT. It codes for CASSLEDLPGDTQYF.

The J gene is TRBJ2-5, the V gene TRBV11-3; unclear D gene. The CDR3 is 15 amino acids. Germline CDR1 reads SGHNT; CDR2 reads YENEEA. The ends were cut back, 3 bases at V and 1 base at J, with 12 bases in the middle. CDR3: CASSFGPDPQETQYF. In DNA, the CDR3 is TGTGCCAGCAGCTTCGGTCCAGATCCCCAAGAGACCCAGTACTTC.

This sequence joins TRBV7-2 and TRBJ1-6, with 8 bases that match TRBD1. The CDR3 totals 17 residues. Germline trimming cut 5 bases from V and 5 bases from J; bases unmatched to any gene: 11. Germline V gives CDR1 SGHTA, CDR2 FQGNSA. The CDR3 nucleotides read TGTGCCAGCAGCCCCCAGGGACAGGATGTTGATAATTCACCCCTCCACTTT. Translated: CASSPQGQDVDNSPLHF.

The count of this clone is one. The chain links TRBV6-6 to TRBJ1-4, with 7 bases aligning to TRBD1. Germline loops: CDR1 MNHNY, CDR2 SVGAGI (reference sequence). The ends lost 7 bases at V and 6 bases at J; junction bases unmatched: 8. The CDR3 sequence is 14 residues long. CDR3 sequence reads: CASTATGWDEKLFF. The CDR3 nucleotides are TGTGCCAGCACCGCGACAGGGTGGGATGAAAAACTGTTTTTT.

V and J are TRBV7-9 and TRBJ2-7; TRBD1 aligns across 8 bases. This CDR3 has 16 amino acids. Germline V gene sequence: CDR1 SEHNR, CDR2 FQNEAQ (reference sequence). V lost 5 bases and J lost 5; bases outside the gene matches: 14. CDR3 sequence (DNA): TGTGCCAGCAGCCCCAGGACAGGACAGGGTGGTGACGAGCAGTACTTC. Translated, it gives CASSPRTGQGGDEQYF.

CDR3 amino acids: CASNRGGITEAFF. DNA for the CDR3: TGCGCCAGCAACCGCGGGGGGATCACTGAAGCTTTCTTT. The chain combines TRBV4-1 with TRBJ1-1; a possible D gene is TRBD1 (5 bases). The CDR3 has 13 amino acids. The V gene's germline CDR1 is MGHRA and CDR2 YSYEKL. With 7 bases removed from V and 4 bases from J, the gap between germline ends came to 13 bases.

This clone was seen a handful of times. V gene TRBV7-2 combines with J gene TRBJ1-5; D uncertain. The CDR3 is 15 amino acids. Germline CDR1 reads SGHTA; CDR2 reads FQGNSA. Trimming cost V 0 bases and J 5 bases, with 11 bases left between them. In DNA, the CDR3 is TGTGCCAGCAGCTTAGCTCTCTCGGGATATCAGCCCCAGCATTTT. Protein: CASSLALSGYQPQHF.

CDR3 in DNA: TGTGCCAGCAGGCAAGCCGGGACAGGGACCTACGAGCAGTACTTC. Protein sequence: CASRQAGTGTYEQYF. The chain joins TRBV7-9 to TRBJ2-7; TRBD1 matches at 9 bases. The germline gives CDR1 SEHNR, CDR2 FQNEAQ (reference sequence). Unmatched junction bases numbered 8, after V lost 6 bases and J lost 2 bases. The CDR3 runs to 15 residues.

The chain couples TRBV11-3 to TRBJ1-5; D not certain. V was pared by 4 bases and J by 0 bases, with 16 bases between. Germline values: CDR1 SGHNT, CDR2 YENEEA. This CDR3 contains 17 residues. CDR3 protein: CASSSRLKNNSNQPQHF. The CDR3 region has the DNA TGTGCCAGCAGCTCCCGATTGAAAAATAATAGCAATCAGCCCCAGCATTTT.

The CDR3 DNA sequence: TGTGCCAGCAGCTTAGGGACAATGAACACTGAAGCTTTCTTT. Its translation is CASSLGTMNTEAFF. The V gene is TRBV5-6, the J gene TRBJ1-1; tentative D call: TRBD1 (6 bases). This CDR3 contains 14 residues. V was cut by 2 bases and J by 0 bases, with 8 bases left in between. Germline lookup yields CDR1 SGHDT and CDR2 YYEEEE.